The 10 T cell receptor beta chains listed next were all sequenced from one sample in a study of cytomegalovirus exposure and HLA in healthy donors. Sequencing was performed with immunoSEQ multiplex PCR; in TCRdb, only in-frame clones are kept and a portion is missing. The table records 200,000 to 250,000 clones, approximately 88% of them present only once. Sample: PBMCs. Source of these receptors: a woman aged 25 to 45 in good health and CMV-seropositive.

V is TRBV9 and J is TRBJ2-7, with TRBD1 identical over 7 bases. The CDR3 consists of 14 residues. Germline lookup yields CDR1 SGDLS and CDR2 YYNGEE. Germline trimming cut 0 bases from V and 4 bases from J; bases unmatched to any gene: 4. The CDR3 protein is CASSVAAGGYEQYF. The CDR3, as DNA: TGTGCCAGCAGCGTAGCGGCAGGGGGATACGAGCAGTACTTC.

The V and J genes are TRBV9 and TRBJ2-1; TRBD2 matches at 9 bases. The CDR3 spans 16 residues. The J segment lost 7 bases and the V segment lost 1 base, leaving 9 bases of the junction unmatched. Germline CDR1 reads SGDLS; CDR2 reads YYNGEE. This chain's CDR3 is CASSVRQGLARNEQFF. CDR3 in DNA: TGTGCCAGCAGCGTACGTCAGGGACTAGCTAGGAATGAGCAGTTCTTC.

This chain uses TRBV9 with TRBJ2-2; 12 bases map to TRBD2. The CDR3 is 16 amino acids. V was pared by 2 bases and J by 7 bases, with 6 bases of the junction left unmatched. Germline assignment: CDR1 SGDLS and CDR2 YYNGEE. The chain's CDR3 is CASSVSTSGSYGELFF. CDR3 DNA sequence: TGTGCCAGCAGCGTGTCGACTAGCGGGAGTTACGGGGAGCTGTTTTTT.

This sequence joins TRBV7-2 and TRBJ2-2; 7 nucleotides agree with TRBD2. The CDR3 extends over 18 amino acids. The junction had 10 bases not matched to a gene; V was cut back by 1 base and J by 2 bases. Germline V gene sequence: CDR1 SGHTA, CDR2 FQGNSA. CDR3 amino acids: CASSLVVWGGHNTGELFF. CDR3 sequence (DNA): TGTGCCAGCAGCTTAGTCGTTTGGGGAGGGCACAACACCGGGGAGCTGTTTTTT.

This clone was counted once. The genes are TRBV5-6 and TRBJ1-1; D remains ambiguous. Between the trimmed V and J ends, which lost 0 bases and 0 bases, there was a span of 9 bases. The CDR3 is made up of 15 amino acids. CDR1 is SGHDT, CDR2 YYEEEE, per germline. CDR3 residues: CASSLAGVMNTEAFF. In DNA form, the CDR3 reads TGTGCCAGCAGCTTGGCCGGGGTTATGAACACTGAAGCTTTCTTT.

The chain carries TRBV5-1 and TRBJ1-4; 9 nucleotides agree with TRBD1. CDR1 is SGHRS, CDR2 YFSETQ, per germline. V trimming: 0 bases; J trimming: 8 bases; junction bases outside the gene matches: 5. This CDR3 has 15 amino acids. CDR3 sequence (DNA): TGCGCCAGCAGCTTGGCCGGGACAGGGCAGGAAAAACTGTTTTTT. It encodes CASSLAGTGQEKLFF.

V and J are TRBV27 and TRBJ1-1; D is uncertain. Germline CDR1 and CDR2: MNHEY and SMNVEV (reference sequence). The V gene lost 3 bases and the J gene lost 1 base, with 6 bases spanning the gap. The CDR3 extends over 13 amino acids. CDR3 nucleotide sequence: TGTGCCAGCAGTTTCTCGCGGAACACTGAAGCTTTCTTT. This translates into CASSFSRNTEAFF.

The chain joins TRBV15 to TRBJ1-4; D not certain. Deletions cut 5 bases from V and 8 bases from J, with 15 bases between. The length of the CDR3 is 14 residues. Germline CDR1 and CDR2: LNHNV and YYDKDF (reference sequence). The CDR3 is CATSDGQTMEKLFF. DNA of the CDR3: TGTGCCACCAGCGATGGGCAAACCATGGAAAAACTGTTTTTT.

The chain links TRBV30 to TRBJ1-2; the D is unclear. V shed 5 bases and J shed 6 bases, with 16 bases lying between them. There are 13 residues in the CDR3. The germline V gene encodes CDR1 GTSNPN and CDR2 SVGIG (reference sequence). CDR3 DNA: TGTGCCTGGGACCTCGGGCTGGGGAATGGCTACACCTTC. Translated: CAWDLGLGNGYTF.

The rearrangement links TRBV27 to TRBJ1-1; D gene uncertain. V gave up 5 bases and J gave up 6 bases, with 13 bases separating them. Germline V gene lookup returns CDR1 MNHEY and CDR2 SMNVEV (reference sequence). The CDR3 length is 13 residues. The CDR3 DNA follows: TGTGCCAGCAGTAAGTCTGGGCAGGCTGAAGCTTTCTTT. Translating it yields CASSKSGQAEAFF.